This entry describes one T cell receptor beta chain. Antigen specificity is unknown. Via MiXCR, TCRdb re-called the 5' RACE reads, giving one row per CDR3 protein. Of more than 650,000 distinct CDR3 sequences in the sample, 10% to 15% were seen once. This sample is part of a study of CD8 T cells in ankylosing spondylitis. Study-wide results and caveats: Researchers reportedly found disease-linked clones significantly enriched in matched ankylosing spondylitis synovial fluid. CD8+ by phenotype, disease-linked clones were relatively rare in peripheral blood. In ankylosing spondylitis blood, a motif of roughly eight highly homologous TCR beta variants appeared characteristic.

Germline V gives CDR1 SQVTM, CDR2 ANQGSEA. This CDR3 has 12 residues. V was clipped by 5 bases and J by 5 bases, with 12 bases between them. Sequencing was performed on blood, either unsorted or a sorted T cell fraction (not recorded which). This sequence was found in a male donor with ankylosing spondylitis. V is TRBV29-1 and J is TRBJ1-1; D is undetermined. The CDR3 spells CSVLTPGTEAFF. In DNA form, the CDR3 reads TGCAGCGTTCTAACCCCCGGGACTGAAGCTTTCTTT.